This T cell receptor beta chain stems from a study of T cell responses to AZD1222 COVID-19 vaccine. Looking at the study overall: Investigators merged groups given second doses at roughly 4 or roughly 12 weeks. Study-wide points: The study found vaccine-associated CD4 TCRs spanning spike, dominant at 160-218 and 743-854. Donors were largely white British and mainly female; clonal diversity was possibly underestimated. Only 5 or 6 AZD1222 recipients tested seropositive at baseline.

A note on this clone: Its target is unknown.

Assay: immunoSEQ multiplex PCR; the TCRdb copy retains only in-frame clones and omits some. The data show around 100,000 clones, 88% seen once. Trimming stripped 7 bases from V and 0 bases from J, with 18 bases between. Germline V gives CDR1 LNHDA, CDR2 SQIVND (reference sequence). There are 16 residues in the CDR3. This rearrangement joins TRBV19 to TRBJ1-1; tentative D call: TRBD1 (5 bases). The TCR was taken from an adult in good health. Sequencing used peripheral blood, obtained on day 0 of AZD1222 vaccination. Here the CDR3 DNA reads TGTGCCAGTATCGAATCGATGGGACGGGTGAACACTGAAGCTTTCTTT. Translating it yields CASIESMGRVNTEAFF.